One sample yielded the 30 T cell receptor beta chains listed below, sequenced in a study of shared clonotypes between healthy human individuals. The naive CD8 subset, CD45RO-negative cells positively selected for CCR7, excluded terminally differentiated effector memory CD45RA+ cells. Measured with immunoSEQ multiplex PCR; TCRdb has only the in-frame clones, and not every one. The sample has about 600,000 clones, 95% to 98% seen once. Sequenced material: naive CD8+ T cells sorted from blood. These receptors all come from a man aged 30-40 years in good health.

The chain employs TRBV29-1 and TRBJ2-1; 8 positions match TRBD1. Germline-derived CDR1 and CDR2 are SQVTM and ANQGSEA. V shed 3 bases and J 0 bases; nucleotides not matched to a gene: 7. The CDR3 runs to 16 residues. CDR3 protein: CSVEGYGQGSYNEQFF. CDR3 sequence (DNA): TGCAGCGTTGAGGGATACGGACAGGGCTCCTACAATGAGCAGTTCTTC.

This chain joins TRBV7-2 and TRBJ2-7, with D perhaps matching TRBD2 (5 bases). Per germline, CDR1 SGHTA and CDR2 FQGNSA. Trimming stripped 5 bases from V and 5 bases from J, with 13 bases between. The CDR3 is made up of 13 amino acids. The CDR3 reads CASSLFRGHEQYF. The CDR3 DNA is TGTGCCAGCAGCCTGTTTCGGGGTCACGAGCAGTACTTC.

Turning to this clone: The identical CDR3 is also encoded by other nucleotide sequences in the sample. The chain has TRBV27 and TRBJ2-1; D remains unclear. This CDR3 is built from 11 residues. Germline lookup yields CDR1 MNHEY and CDR2 SMNVEV (reference sequence). V lost 4 bases to trimming and J lost 3 bases, with 1 base between them. Here the CDR3 DNA reads TGTGCCAGCAGTTACTACAATGAGCAGTTCTTC. It translates to CASSYYNEQFF.

This chain uses TRBV27 with TRBJ2-3, with D unclear. Germline CDR1 reads MNHEY; CDR2 reads SMNVEV (reference sequence). This CDR3 comprises 17 residues. The V gene lost 0 bases and the J gene lost 0 bases, with 13 bases spanning the gap. The DNA of the CDR3 is TGTGCCAGCAGTTTATCCCCAACAGTTTCTAGCACAGATACGCAGTATTTT. Amino acids: CASSLSPTVSSTDTQYF.

The rearrangement uses TRBV11-2 and TRBJ1-4; D remains unclear. With 3 bases removed from V and 7 bases from J, the gap between germline ends came to 9 bases. Germline CDR1 is SGHAT and CDR2 is FQNNGV. The CDR3 runs 13 residues. CDR3 in amino acids: CASSFRYVEKLFF. The CDR3 nucleotides read TGTGCCAGCAGCTTTCGTTATGTTGAAAAACTGTTTTTT.

This chain links TRBV5-1 with TRBJ2-1; no clear D gene. In germline, CDR1 is SGHRS, CDR2 YFSETQ. CDR3 length equals 16 residues. V gave up 0 bases and J gave up 3 bases, with 13 bases separating them. The CDR3: CASSLEYRDNYNEQFF. DNA for the CDR3: TGCGCCAGCAGCTTGGAGTACAGAGACAACTACAATGAGCAGTTCTTC.

The chain recombines TRBV28 with TRBJ2-1, with a tentative D call TRBD2 (6 bases). From germline, CDR1 is MDHEN and CDR2 SYDVKM. The CDR3 has 15 residues. V dropped 7 bases and J dropped 4 bases, with 17 bases sitting between them. CDR3 in amino acids: CASTSDTDYYNEQFF. In DNA form, the CDR3 reads TGTGCCAGCACCTCAGACACGGACTATTACAATGAGCAGTTCTTC. Full variable domain (outside the CDR3, taken from reference TRBV28 and TRBJ2-1): DVKVTQSSRYLVKRTGEKVFLECVQDMDHENMFWYRQDPGLGLRLIYFSYDVKMKEKGDIPEGYSVSREKKERFSLILESASTNQTSMYLCASTSDTDYYNEQFFGPGTRLTVL.

V gene TRBV28 combines with J gene TRBJ2-7, with TRBD2 identical over 15 bases. The CDR3 totals 16 residues. J was trimmed by 2 bases and V by 5 bases; bases with no gene match: 4. Germline CDR1 is MDHEN and CDR2 is SYDVKM. The CDR3 bases are TGTGCCAGCAGTGGACTAGCGGGAGGGTCCACCTACGAGCAGTACTTC. Protein product: CASSGLAGGSTYEQYF. The variable domain in full, with the rest retrieved from reference TRBV28 and TRBJ2-7, is DVKVTQSSRYLVKRTGEKVFLECVQDMDHENMFWYRQDPGLGLRLIYFSYDVKMKEKGDIPEGYSVSREKKERFSLILESASTNQTSMYLCASSGLAGGSTYEQYFGPGTRLTVT.

J is TRBJ2-7 and V is TRBV9; 9 bases are shared with TRBD1. The CDR3 spans 12 residues. J gave up 5 bases and V 7 bases, and 4 bases lay outside the gene matches. CDR1 and CDR2 from the germline V gene are SGDLS and YYNGEE. The CDR3 reads CASGTGNNEQYF. CDR3 DNA: TGTGCCAGCGGGACAGGGAACAACGAGCAGTACTTC. Looking up the rest from reference TRBV9 and TRBJ2-7 gives the full variable domain: DSGVTQTPKHLITATGQRVTLRCSPRSGDLSVYWYQQSLDQGLQFLIQYYNGEERAKGNILERFSAQQFPDLHSELNLSSLELGDSALYFCASGTGNNEQYFGPGTRLTVT.

The V gene is TRBV11-2, the J gene TRBJ2-7, with D perhaps TRBD1 (6 bases). The germline CDR1 and CDR2 sequences are SGHAT and FQNNGV. The CDR3 is made up of 15 amino acids. The ends were cut back, 3 bases at V and 2 bases at J, with 14 bases in the middle. CDR3 DNA: TGTGCCAGCAGCTTCTTTCAGGGGACGACCTACGAGCAGTACTTC. This translates into CASSFFQGTTYEQYF.

The rearrangement joins TRBV27 to TRBJ1-1, with a tentative D call TRBD1 (5 bases). The CDR3 is made up of 15 amino acids. The ends were cut back, 3 bases at V and 1 base at J, with 12 bases in the middle. Germline V lookup: CDR1 MNHEY, CDR2 SMNVEV (reference sequence). CDR3 DNA sequence: TGTGCCAGCAGTTTGCTTGGGACGGAGAACACTGAAGCTTTCTTT. Amino acids: CASSLLGTENTEAFF.

The chain is built from TRBV10-3 and TRBJ2-7; 7 bases are shared with TRBD1. The CDR3 is made up of 17 amino acids. The ends lost 4 bases at V and 1 base at J; junction bases unmatched: 13. Looked up from germline, CDR1 is ENHRY and CDR2 is SYGVKD. The CDR3 region is CAISGSPVDRTSYEQYF. For the CDR3, the DNA is TGTGCCATCAGTGGTAGTCCGGTGGACAGGACATCCTACGAGCAGTACTTC.

This clone was detected once. The CDR3 DNA sequence: TGTGCCATCAGCCGGAGCGTCGGTGAGACCCAGTACTTC. Translation: CAISRSVGETQYF. This rearrangement joins TRBV10-3 to TRBJ2-5; D gene unclear. The germline CDR1 and CDR2 sequences are ENHRY and SYGVKD. The CDR3 is 13 amino acids. V dropped 6 bases and J dropped 5 bases, with 13 bases sitting between them.

The genes are TRBV18 and TRBJ1-1; 7 bases agree with TRBD1. The CDR3 is 15 residues long. CDR1 and CDR2 from the germline V gene are KGHSH and LQKENI. V lost 0 bases to trimming and J lost 3 bases; unmatched junction nucleotides: 4. The DNA of the CDR3 is TGTGCCAGCTCACCACCCTACAGGGGTGACACTGAAGCTTTCTTT. This gives the protein CASSPPYRGDTEAFF.

This rearrangement joins TRBV7-2 to TRBJ2-3, with 8 positions matching TRBD2. The CDR3 sequence is 15 residues long. Looked up from germline, CDR1 is SGHTA and CDR2 is FQGNSA. The V and J ends lost 1 base and 2 bases, in that order; junction bases with no gene match: 2. The CDR3 sequence is CASSLGGRFTDTQYF. The CDR3 DNA sequence: TGTGCCAGCAGCTTAGGCGGGAGGTTCACAGATACGCAGTATTTT.

The rearrangement links TRBV7-9 to TRBJ1-2, with D unresolved. The CDR3 runs 14 residues. Trimming removed 5 bases at V and 0 bases at J, with 10 bases between. Germline V gene data show CDR1 as SEHNR and CDR2 as FQNEAQ (reference sequence). CDR3 nucleotides: TGTGCCAGCAGCCCCCCGGGAGCTAACTATGGCTACACCTTC. This sequence encodes CASSPPGANYGYTF.

V and J are TRBV7-9 and TRBJ1-2; D remains ambiguous. V lost 6 bases to trimming and J lost 7 bases, with 9 bases between them. Germline lookup yields CDR1 SEHNR and CDR2 FQNEAQ (reference sequence). The CDR3 covers 11 residues. The CDR3 DNA follows: TGTGCCAGCAGACGAGAGCTTGGCTACACCTTC. Its translation is CASRRELGYTF.

The V gene is TRBV28, the J gene TRBJ2-7; D is uncertain. Germline CDR1 reads MDHEN; CDR2 reads SYDVKM. The CDR3 totals 15 residues. V lost 3 bases and J 3 bases, leaving 15 bases between the germline ends. This CDR3 reads CASSLVWAMDYEQYF. The CDR3 DNA follows: TGTGCCAGCAGTTTGGTTTGGGCCATGGACTACGAGCAGTACTTC.

The chain is built from TRBV30 and TRBJ1-2, with no clear D. The CDR3 totals 13 residues. Trimming stripped 1 base from V and 3 bases from J, with 9 bases between. The germline CDR1 and CDR2 sequences are GTSNPN and SVGIG (reference sequence). CDR3 loop: CAWSDGPYYGYTF. For the CDR3, the DNA is TGTGCCTGGAGTGACGGACCCTACTATGGCTACACCTTC. The variable domain in full, with the rest retrieved from reference TRBV30 and TRBJ1-2, is SQTIHQWPATLVQPVGSPLSLECTVEGTSNPNLYWYRQAAGRGLQLLFYSVGIGQISSEVPQNLSASRPQDRQFILSSKKLLLSDSGFYLCAWSDGPYYGYTFGSGTRLTVV.

In regard to this clone: Distinct nucleotide sequences in the sample also encode this CDR3. The chain links TRBV2 to TRBJ2-3; D is perhaps TRBD2 (5 bases). The germline V gene encodes CDR1 SNHLY and CDR2 FYNNEI. Trimming pared 8 bases from V and 5 bases from J, leaving 5 bases between. This CDR3 has 10 amino acids. CDR3 nucleotides: TGTGCCAGCCGGGGAGATACGCAGTATTTT. Protein: CASRGDTQYF.

This clone was counted once. J is TRBJ2-6 and V is TRBV13; TRBD2 might be the D (5 bases). Trimming pared 4 bases from V and 0 bases from J, leaving 16 bases between. Germline values: CDR1 PRHDT, CDR2 FYEKMQ (reference sequence). This CDR3 has 18 amino acids. The CDR3 sequence: CASSSADPEVSGANVLTF. The CDR3 region has the DNA TGTGCCAGCAGCTCGGCCGACCCGGAGGTCTCTGGGGCCAACGTCCTGACTTTC.

The rearrangement uses TRBV6-1 and TRBJ2-1; a possible D gene is TRBD2 (6 bases). Germline V lookup: CDR1 MNHNS, CDR2 SASEGT. The CDR3 consists of 11 residues. Trimming cost V 8 bases and J 8 bases, with 10 bases left between them. The CDR3 protein is CASPGGYEQFF. The CDR3 bases are TGTGCCAGCCCTGGAGGGTATGAGCAGTTCTTC.

This chain connects TRBV7-6 to TRBJ2-7; D gene uncertain. Trimming shortened V by 5 bases and J by 0 bases, and 11 bases separated the two germline ends. Germline V gene lookup returns CDR1 SGHVS and CDR2 FNYEAQ. The CDR3 runs 14 residues. CDR3 sequence: CASSPPGASYEQYF. The CDR3 nucleotides read TGTGCCAGCAGCCCGCCTGGAGCCTCCTACGAGCAGTACTTC.

J is TRBJ2-7 and V is TRBV27; TRBD1 matches 7 bases. From germline, CDR1 is MNHEY and CDR2 SMNVEV (reference sequence). J gave up 1 base and V 4 bases, and 4 bases lay outside the gene matches. The CDR3 runs 14 residues. The CDR3 DNA reads TGTGCCAGCAGTTACTCAGGGGGATCCTACGAGCAGTACTTC. Translated, it gives CASSYSGGSYEQYF.

The CDR3 sequence: CSVVPDSWDEQYF. CDR3 nucleotide sequence: TGCAGCGTTGTCCCGGACAGTTGGGACGAGCAGTACTTC. The V and J genes are TRBV29-1 and TRBJ2-7, with a weak D call TRBD1 (6 bases). Per germline, CDR1 SQVTM and CDR2 ANQGSEA. Trimming left V 4 bases short and J 5 bases short, with 15 bases between. The CDR3 is made up of 13 amino acids.

This clone came up once. The chain joins TRBV7-9 to TRBJ2-3; no clear D. CDR3 length: 15 residues. CDR1 is SEHNR and CDR2 is FQNEAQ in the germline V gene (reference sequence). V shed 10 bases and J shed 0 bases, with 17 bases lying between them. The CDR3 nucleotides are TGTGCCACGCTGGTAGGTTCTACTAGCACAGATACGCAGTATTTT. This translates into CATLVGSTSTDTQYF.

The chain is built from TRBV7-2 and TRBJ2-7, with TRBD2 as a possible D gene (6 bases). The V end lost 2 bases, the J end lost 5 bases, and 13 bases lay between the germline ends. CDR1 and CDR2 (germline): SGHTA, FQGNSA. The CDR3 is 14 amino acids. The CDR3 DNA follows: TGTGCCAGCAGCTTACGTCGGGAGTCCCACGAGCAGTACTTC. Translating gives CASSLRRESHEQYF. The full variable domain, with the rest looked up from reference TRBV7-2 and TRBJ2-7, is GAGVSQSPSNKVTEKGKDVELRCDPISGHTALYWYRQSLGQGLEFLIYFQGNSAPDKSGLPSDRFSAERTGGSVSTLTIQRTQQEDSAVYLCASSLRRESHEQYFGPGTRLTVT.

Concerning this clone: Different DNA sequences within this sample yield the same CDR3. The V call is TRBV27, the J call TRBJ2-7, with a tentative D call TRBD2 (5 bases). The CDR3 runs 14 residues. Germline V lookup: CDR1 MNHEY, CDR2 SMNVEV (reference sequence). V dropped 5 bases and J dropped 0 bases, with 11 bases sitting between them. CDR3 DNA sequence: TGTGCCAGCAGTACCTACCGGGACTCCTACGAGCAGTACTTC. Translating it yields CASSTYRDSYEQYF.

The chain couples TRBV15 to TRBJ1-2; possible D gene TRBD1, 5 bases. Trimming removed 3 bases from V and 4 bases from J, with 15 bases in between. The CDR3 is made up of 15 amino acids. Germline V gene sequence: CDR1 LNHNV, CDR2 YYDKDF (reference sequence). In nucleotides, the CDR3 is TGTGCCACCAGCAGTAGGGCAGGGAGAATCTATGGCTACACCTTC. Translated: CATSSRAGRIYGYTF.

The chain links TRBV1 to TRBJ2-6. TRBV1 is assigned pseudogene status. The CDR3 runs to 15 residues. In nucleotides, the CDR3 is TGCACCAGCAGCAGTGCACAAAGTCGGACCAACGTCCTGACTTTC. Protein: CTSSSAQSRTNVLTF.